This TCR beta chain came from a study of blood T cell repertoires in COVID-19. Whole-study context: Samples representing acute and convalescent COVID-19 were sourced from the United States, Italy and Spain.

CDR1 and CDR2 (germline): MDHEN, SYDVKM. The CDR3 sequence is 16 residues long. V lost 8 bases to trimming and J lost 2 bases; unmatched junction nucleotides: 6. This table comes from immunoSEQ multiplex PCR, and its TCRdb copy is limited to in-frame clones, with some not included. The top ten clones hold roughly 15% of a sample with about 150,000 clones, 75% to 90% of them seen once. The gene calls are TRBV28 and TRBJ2-6, with 10 bases matching TRBD1. Material: peripheral blood. This clonotype originated in a middle-aged woman with acute or convalescent COVID-19. As DNA, the CDR3 is TGTGCCAGCGGGGGACAGGGGTGGCCTGGGGCCAACGTCCTGACTTTC. This encodes CASGGQGWPGANVLTF.